This TCR beta chain emerged from a study of control samples from healthy donors and cancer patients. The V end was cut by 5 bases, the J end by 7 bases, with 18 bases between. Germline CDR1 reads SGHRS; CDR2 reads YFSETQ. The CDR3 has 15 residues. The table came from immunoSEQ multiplex PCR; TCRdb's copy has only in-frame clones and leaves some out. The sample has about 77,000 clones; 85% to 95% are singletons. The TCR comes from a woman aged 60 to 75 in good health. The rearrangement links TRBV5-1 to TRBJ1-4, with D tentatively TRBD1 (6 bases). Input material: blood. The CDR3 DNA reads as TGCGCCAGCAGTGGAGCCAGGGGAAGAGGTGAAAAACTGTTTTTT. Translating it yields CASSGARGRGEKLFF.